The subject of this entry is one T cell receptor beta chain. Using immunoSEQ multiplex PCR, the repertoire was profiled, and TCRdb retains in-frame clones only, with some absent. The sample holds 330,000 or so clones, around 67% seen once. The record originates from a study of shared clonotypes between healthy human individuals. Germline loops: CDR1 SGHRS, CDR2 YFSETQ. V gave up 2 bases and J gave up 2 bases, with 9 bases separating them. This CDR3 is built from 14 residues. Sequenced material: memory CD4+ T cells sorted from blood. This sample's subset: CD45RA-negative fraction. This TCR derives from a man aged 25-45 years in good health. This chain joins TRBV5-1 and TRBJ2-3, with D unclear. CDR3 loop: CASSFPDSTDTQYF. The DNA for the CDR3 is TGCGCCAGCAGCTTCCCCGACTCCACAGATACGCAGTATTTT. The full variable domain, its missing parts supplied by reference TRBV5-1 and TRBJ2-3, is KAGVTQTPRYLIKTRGQQVTLSCSPISGHRSVSWYQQTPGQGLQFLFEYFSETQRNKGNFPGRFSGRQFSNSRSEMNVSTLELGDSALYLCASSFPDSTDTQYFGPGTRLTVL.